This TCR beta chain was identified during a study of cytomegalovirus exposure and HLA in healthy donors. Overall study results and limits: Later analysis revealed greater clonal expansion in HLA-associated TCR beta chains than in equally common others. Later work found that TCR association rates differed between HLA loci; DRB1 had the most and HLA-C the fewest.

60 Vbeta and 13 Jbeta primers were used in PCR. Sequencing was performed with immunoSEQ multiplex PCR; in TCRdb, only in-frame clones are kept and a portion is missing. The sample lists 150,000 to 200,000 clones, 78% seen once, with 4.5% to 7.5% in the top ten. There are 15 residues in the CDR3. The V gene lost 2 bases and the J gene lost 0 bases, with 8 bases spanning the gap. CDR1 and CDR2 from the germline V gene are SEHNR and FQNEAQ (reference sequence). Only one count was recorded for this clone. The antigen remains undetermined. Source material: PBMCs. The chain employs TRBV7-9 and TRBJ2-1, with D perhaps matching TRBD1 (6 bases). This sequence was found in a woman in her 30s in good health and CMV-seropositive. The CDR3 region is CASSLQGSSYNEQFF. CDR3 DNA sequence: TGTGCCAGCAGCTTACAGGGGAGCTCCTACAATGAGCAGTTCTTC.